This TCR beta chain was profiled in a study of blood T cell repertoires in COVID-19. The wider study: Spain, Italy and the United States supplied samples that represented acute and convalescent COVID-19. Nucleic acid was either cDNA or gDNA, and it came from T cells, B-cell-depleted T cells, or PBMCs.

In the source study's methods: Amplification from reference gene primers served as the basis for estimated nucleated cell counts. Profiling relied on immunoSEQ multiplex PCR, and the TCRdb table lists in-frame clones only, not all of them. The DNA gave D and trimming, while V, J and clone size come from that table. The sample includes approximately 280,000 clones, approximately 86% seen only once; the top ten take about 9.8%. Per germline, CDR1 SEHNR and CDR2 FQNEAQ (reference sequence). CDR3 length: 12 amino acids. The V gene lost 1 base and the J gene lost 10 bases, with 10 bases spanning the gap. This clone has just a few counts.

Source material: peripheral blood. The chain has TRBV7-9 and TRBJ1-1; TRBD1 is a possible D gene (6 bases). This clonotype was obtained from a man younger than 30 with active or convalescent COVID-19. DNA of the CDR3: TGTGCCAGCAGCTTAGATCACAGGGTAGCTTTCTTT. Translation: CASSLDHRVAFF.